Listed below are T cell receptor beta chains from one sample, sequenced in a study of T cells after yellow fever vaccination. In TCRdb, the 5' RACE reads were re-called with MiXCR into one record per CDR3 protein. This sample has about 350,000 distinct CDR3 sequences, with roughly 10% found just once. This sample comprised PBMCs, obtained on the day of the first yellow fever vaccination. Source of these receptors: a man aged 18 to 35 who received the YFV17D yellow fever vaccine. The CDR3 runs from the conserved cysteine through the conserved F or W. Each record gives: J gene, clone size, D gene, V gene, CDR3 protein, CDR3 DNA. D genes are given only for firm matches. Where a row states a size, it is once, few, many or the class of an expanded clone; other rows omit it.

TRBJ2-3 | many | - | TRBV4-3 | CASSQDWGTDTQYF | TGCGCCAGCAGCCAAGATTGGGGCACAGATACGCAGTATTTT
TRBJ2-2 | - | TRBD1 | TRBV4-2 | CASSHPQGGRGPGELFF | TGTGCCAGCAGCCACCCCCAGGGCGGCAGGGGGCCCGGGGAGCTGTTTTTT
TRBJ2-2 | - | TRBD1 | TRBV4-3 | CASGEGTGYTGELFF | TGCGCCAGCGGGGAGGGGACAGGGTACACCGGGGAGCTGTTTTTT
TRBJ2-1 | few | TRBD2 | TRBV7-2 | CASSHSWEGEQFF | TGTGCCAGCAGCCACTCGTGGGAGGGGGAGCAGTTCTTC
TRBJ2-1 | many | - | TRBV18 | CASSPFSYNEQFF | TGTGCCAGCTCACCTTTCTCCTACAATGAGCAGTTCTTC
TRBJ2-5 | few | - | TRBV20-1 | CSVRAIQETQYF | TGCAGTGTAAGGGCTATTCAAGAGACCCAGTACTTC
TRBJ1-5 | many | - | TRBV15 | CATSRDNQPQHF | TGTGCCACCAGCAGAGATAACCAGCCCCAGCATTTT
TRBJ1-5 | few | - | TRBV12-3/TRBV12-4 | CASSHGQHQPQHF | TGTGCCAGCAGCCATGGACAGCATCAGCCCCAGCATTTT
TRBJ2-2 | - | - | TRBV11-2 | CASSRLNTGELFF | TGTGCCAGCAGCAGGTTGAACACCGGGGAGCTGTTTTTT
TRBJ2-2 | - | TRBD1 | TRBV4-1 | CASSPRQGRPGELFF | TGCGCCAGCAGCCCTAGACAGGGGAGGCCCGGGGAGCTGTTTTTT
TRBJ2-6 | - | - | TRBV6-5 | CASSFRLSGANVLTF | TGTGCCAGCAGTTTTCGACTGTCCGGGGCCAACGTCCTGACTTTC
TRBJ1-6 | few | - | TRBV12-3/TRBV12-4 | CASSLGPPLGLHF | TGTGCCAGCAGTTTAGGGCCCCCGCTTGGCCTCCACTTT
TRBJ1-6 | - | TRBD1 | TRBV10-1 | CASRRDRNNSPLHF | TGCGCCAGCAGGAGGGACAGGAATAATTCACCCCTCCACTTT
TRBJ1-2 | - | - | TRBV19 | CASSYRVNYGYTF | TGTGCCAGTAGTTACAGGGTTAACTATGGCTACACCTTC
TRBJ1-5 | few | - | TRBV5-6 | CASSGSRGGEHF | TGTGCCAGCAGCGGCTCGCGGGGAGGGGAGCATTTT
TRBJ2-1 | - | - | TRBV12-3/TRBV12-4 | CASSLSATTYNEQFF | TGTGCCAGCAGTTTATCCGCTACCACCTACAATGAGCAGTTCTTC
TRBJ1-2 | - | - | TRBV7-9 | CASSYTGYFGYTF | TGTGCCAGCAGCTACACAGGGTATTTCGGCTACACCTTC
TRBJ2-3 | - | - | TRBV6-5 | CASSYMGAGDTQYF | TGTGCCAGCAGTTACATGGGGGCTGGAGATACGCAGTATTTT
TRBJ2-7 | few | TRBD1 | TRBV18 | CASSVVSGQGNEQYF | TGTGCCAGCTCAGTGGTTTCGGGACAGGGTAACGAGCAGTACTTC
TRBJ2-1 | - | - | TRBV6-1 | CASSVTGSPYNEQFF | TGTGCCAGCAGCGTCACAGGGAGTCCCTACAATGAGCAGTTCTTC
TRBJ2-3 | - | - | TRBV24-1 | CATSDRRYTDTQYF | TGTGCCACCAGTGACCGGAGGTACACAGATACGCAGTATTTT
TRBJ1-1 | few | - | TRBV20-1 | CSATPEPGVEAFF | TGCAGTGCTACACCCGAACCCGGGGTTGAAGCTTTCTTT
TRBJ1-1 | few | - | TRBV4-2 | CASSHDSATEAFF | TGTGCCAGCAGCCATGACAGTGCCACTGAAGCTTTCTTT
TRBJ2-7 | - | - | TRBV5-1 | CASSLFLDLPPGTYEQYF | TGCGCCAGCAGCTTGTTCTTGGACCTCCCCCCAGGTACCTACGAGCAGTACTTC
TRBJ1-6 | - | - | TRBV4-3 | CASSRGTRGYSPLHF | TGCGCCAGCAGCCGAGGCACGCGAGGTTATTCACCCCTCCACTTT
TRBJ2-1 | few | TRBD2 | TRBV6-2/TRBV6-3 | CASSLAGTWGQFF | TGTGCCAGCAGTCTAGCGGGAACTTGGGGGCAGTTCTTC
TRBJ1-5 | - | TRBD1 | TRBV7-8 | CASRGQGPLYGNQPQHF | TGTGCCAGCCGGGGACAGGGCCCTCTTTATGGCAATCAGCCCCAGCATTTT
TRBJ2-7 | few | - | TRBV15 | CATSRDGRTVQYF | TGTGCCACCAGCAGAGATGGGAGGACGGTGCAGTACTTC
TRBJ2-1 | many | TRBD2 | TRBV5-5 | CASSLGPTSGGVDEQFF | TGTGCCAGCAGCTTGGGGCCTACTAGCGGGGGGGTCGATGAGCAGTTCTTC
TRBJ1-1 | few | - | TRBV4-1 | CASSQNRLGLNTEAFF | TGCGCCAGCAGCCAAAATCGGTTAGGTCTGAACACTGAAGCTTTCTTT
TRBJ2-1 | few | TRBD1 | TRBV7-9 | CASSDRAYYNEQFF | TGTGCCAGCAGTGACAGGGCCTACTACAATGAGCAGTTCTTC
TRBJ2-3 | many | - | TRBV5-1 | CASSLAPLGPDTQYF | TGCGCCAGCAGCTTGGCTCCCCTGGGCCCAGATACGCAGTATTTT
TRBJ1-2 | few | TRBD1 | TRBV12-3/TRBV12-4 | CASSPTTGGGYTF | TGTGCCAGCAGTCCGACGACAGGGGGCGGCTACACCTTC
TRBJ1-5 | few | - | TRBV10-3 | CAISGTGRNSNQPQHF | TGTGCCATCAGTGGGACGGGAAGGAATAGCAATCAGCCCCAGCATTTT
TRBJ2-5 | - | TRBD1 | TRBV20-1 | CSARETGTETQYF | TGCAGTGCTAGAGAGACAGGGACAGAGACCCAGTACTTC
TRBJ2-2 | few | - | TRBV10-3 | CAISGAANTGELFF | TGTGCCATCAGTGGGGCCGCGAACACCGGGGAGCTGTTTTTT
TRBJ2-7 | - | - | TRBV5-1 | CASSLGRLRYEQYF | TGCGCCAGCAGCTTGGGCCGCTTACGGTACGAGCAGTACTTC
TRBJ1-2 | few | TRBD1 | TRBV4-1 | CASRQRDSRYYGYTF | TGCGCCAGCAGACAAAGGGACAGCCGCTACTATGGCTACACCTTC
TRBJ2-3 | - | - | TRBV5-4 | CASSPGYGTDTQYF | TGTGCCAGCAGCCCCGGGTACGGCACAGATACGCAGTATTTT
TRBJ1-3 | few | - | TRBV27 | CASSLSGGPGNTIYF | TGTGCCAGCAGTTTATCGGGGGGGCCTGGAAACACCATATATTTT
TRBJ2-1 | - | - | TRBV6-2/TRBV6-3 | CASGVYYNEQFF | TGTGCCAGCGGGGTGTACTACAATGAGCAGTTCTTC
TRBJ2-2 | - | - | TRBV12-3/TRBV12-4 | CASSLRVGTGELFF | TGTGCCAGCAGTTTGAGAGTCGGCACCGGGGAGCTGTTTTTT
TRBJ2-3 | - | TRBD2 | TRBV20-1 | CSASGGGGHPTDTQYF | TGCAGTGCTAGTGGCGGGGGGGGACACCCAACAGATACGCAGTATTTT
TRBJ2-3 | - | - | TRBV20-1 | CSARDHSGVDTDTQYF | TGCAGTGCTAGGGACCACTCAGGGGTGGACACAGATACGCAGTATTTT
TRBJ2-5 | few | TRBD1 | TRBV5-1 | CASSWGQKETQYF | TGCGCCAGCAGCTGGGGACAGAAAGAGACCCAGTACTTC
TRBJ2-1 | many | TRBD2 | TRBV5-1 | CASSPSGSNNEQFF | TGCGCCAGCAGCCCGAGCGGGAGCAACAATGAGCAGTTCTTC
TRBJ2-5 | - | TRBD2 | TRBV28 | CASSLRASGGPVVGTQYF | TGTGCCAGCAGTTTACGGGCTAGCGGGGGTCCCGTGGTCGGGACCCAGTACTTC
TRBJ2-3 | - | - | TRBV5-4 | CASSFRGGMDTQYF | TGTGCCAGCAGCTTCAGGGGAGGAATGGATACGCAGTATTTT
TRBJ2-7 | few | TRBD2 | TRBV5-1 | CASSLTSGAYEQYF | TGCGCCAGCAGCTTGACTAGCGGGGCCTACGAGCAGTACTTC
TRBJ1-1 | - | - | TRBV5-5 | CASAPQDYTEAFF | TGTGCCAGCGCTCCTCAAGACTACACTGAAGCTTTCTTT
TRBJ1-5 | many | TRBD1 | TRBV7-2 | CASSRGTGLYSNQPQHF | TGTGCCAGCAGCCGTGGGACAGGTCTTTATAGCAATCAGCCCCAGCATTTT
TRBJ2-5 | - | - | TRBV9 | CASSVARTPGETQYF | TGTGCCAGCAGCGTAGCTAGGACACCCGGGGAGACCCAGTACTTC